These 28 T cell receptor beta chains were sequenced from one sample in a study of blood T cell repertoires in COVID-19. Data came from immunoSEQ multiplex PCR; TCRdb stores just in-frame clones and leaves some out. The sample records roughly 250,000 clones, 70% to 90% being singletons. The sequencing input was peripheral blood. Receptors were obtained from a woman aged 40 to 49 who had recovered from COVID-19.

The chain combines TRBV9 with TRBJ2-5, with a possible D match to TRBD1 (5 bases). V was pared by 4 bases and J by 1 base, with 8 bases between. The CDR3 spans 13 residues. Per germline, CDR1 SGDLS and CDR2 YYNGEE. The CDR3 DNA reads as TGTGCCAGCAGCTCAAGGGGCCAAGAGACCCAGTACTTC. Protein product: CASSSRGQETQYF. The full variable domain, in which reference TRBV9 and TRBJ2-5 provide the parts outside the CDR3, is DSGVTQTPKHLITATGQRVTLRCSPRSGDLSVYWYQQSLDQGLQFLIQYYNGEERAKGNILERFSAQQFPDLHSELNLSSLELGDSALYFCASSSRGQETQYFGPGTRLLVL.

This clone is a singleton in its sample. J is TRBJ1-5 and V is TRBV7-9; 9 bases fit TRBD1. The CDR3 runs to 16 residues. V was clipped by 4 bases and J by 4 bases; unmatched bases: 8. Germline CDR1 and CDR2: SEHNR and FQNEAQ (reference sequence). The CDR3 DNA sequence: TGTGCCAGCAGCTCCTCTAGGACAGGGGAGAATCAGCCCCAGCATTTT. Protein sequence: CASSSSRTGENQPQHF. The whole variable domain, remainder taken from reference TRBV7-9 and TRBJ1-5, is DTGVSQNPRHKITKRGQNVTFRCDPISEHNRLYWYRQTLGQGPEFLTYFQNEAQLEKSRLLSDRFSAERPKGSFSTLEIQRTEQGDSAMYLCASSSSRTGENQPQHFGDGTRLSIL.

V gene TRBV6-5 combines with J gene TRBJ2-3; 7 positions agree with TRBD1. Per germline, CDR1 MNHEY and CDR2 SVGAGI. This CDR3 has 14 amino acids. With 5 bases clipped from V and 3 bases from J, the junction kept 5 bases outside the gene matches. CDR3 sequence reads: CASSQTGMTDTQYF. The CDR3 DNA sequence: TGTGCCAGCAGTCAGACAGGGATGACAGATACGCAGTATTTT.

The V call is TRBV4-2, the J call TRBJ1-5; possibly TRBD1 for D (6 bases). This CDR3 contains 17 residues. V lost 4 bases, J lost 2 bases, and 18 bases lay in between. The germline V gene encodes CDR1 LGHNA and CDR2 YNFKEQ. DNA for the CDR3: TGTGCCAGCAGCCTTGCTGATCGGGCAGGGGGCAATCAGCCCCAGCATTTT. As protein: CASSLADRAGGNQPQHF.

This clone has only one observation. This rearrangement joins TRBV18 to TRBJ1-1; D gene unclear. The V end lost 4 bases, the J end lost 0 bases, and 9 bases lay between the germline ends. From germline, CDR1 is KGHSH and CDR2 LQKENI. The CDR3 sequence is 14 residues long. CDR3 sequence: CASSRAAMNTEAFF. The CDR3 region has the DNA TGTGCCAGCTCACGGGCCGCAATGAACACTGAAGCTTTCTTT. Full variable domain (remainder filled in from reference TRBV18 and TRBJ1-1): NAGVMQNPRHLVRRRGQEARLRCSPMKGHSHVYWYRQLPEEGLKFMVYLQKENIIDESGMPKERFSAEFPKEGPSILRIQQVVRGDSAAYFCASSRAAMNTEAFFGQGTRLTVV.

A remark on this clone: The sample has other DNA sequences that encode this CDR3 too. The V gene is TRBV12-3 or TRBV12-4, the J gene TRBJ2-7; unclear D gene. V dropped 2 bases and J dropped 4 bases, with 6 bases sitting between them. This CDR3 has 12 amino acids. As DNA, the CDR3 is TGTGCCAGCAGTTTAAGAGGTTACGAGCAGTACTTC. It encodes CASSLRGYEQYF.

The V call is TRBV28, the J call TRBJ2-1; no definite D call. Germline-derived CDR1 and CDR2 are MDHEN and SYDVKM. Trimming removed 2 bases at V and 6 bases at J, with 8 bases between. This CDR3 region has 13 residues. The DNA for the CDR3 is TGTGCCAGCAGTTTACAGGCACTCAATGAGCAGTTCTTC. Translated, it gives CASSLQALNEQFF. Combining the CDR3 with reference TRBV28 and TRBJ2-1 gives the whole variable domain DVKVTQSSRYLVKRTGEKVFLECVQDMDHENMFWYRQDPGLGLRLIYFSYDVKMKEKGDIPEGYSVSREKKERFSLILESASTNQTSMYLCASSLQALNEQFFGPGTRLTVL.

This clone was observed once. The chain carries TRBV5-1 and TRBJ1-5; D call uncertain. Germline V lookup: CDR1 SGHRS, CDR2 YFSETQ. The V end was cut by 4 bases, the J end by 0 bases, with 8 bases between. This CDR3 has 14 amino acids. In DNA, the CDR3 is TGCGCCAGCAGCCCAGATTATAGCAATCAGCCCCAGCATTTT. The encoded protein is CASSPDYSNQPQHF. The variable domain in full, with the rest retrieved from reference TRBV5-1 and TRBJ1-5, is KAGVTQTPRYLIKTRGQQVTLSCSPISGHRSVSWYQQTPGQGLQFLFEYFSETQRNKGNFPGRFSGRQFSNSRSEMNVSTLELGDSALYLCASSPDYSNQPQHFGDGTRLSIL.

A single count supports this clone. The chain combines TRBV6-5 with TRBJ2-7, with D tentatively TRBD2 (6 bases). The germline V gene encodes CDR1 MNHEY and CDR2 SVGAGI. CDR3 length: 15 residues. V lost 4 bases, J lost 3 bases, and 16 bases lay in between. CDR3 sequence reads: CASSSLRGAGYEQYF. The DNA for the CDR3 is TGTGCCAGCAGTTCCCTGCGGGGCGCTGGCTACGAGCAGTACTTC.

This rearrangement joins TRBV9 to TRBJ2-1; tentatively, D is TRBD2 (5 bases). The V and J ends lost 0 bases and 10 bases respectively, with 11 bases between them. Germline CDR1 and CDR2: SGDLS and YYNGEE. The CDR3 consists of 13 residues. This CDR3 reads CASSVGGSGEQFF. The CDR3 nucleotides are TGTGCCAGCAGCGTAGGGGGTTCGGGAGAGCAGTTCTTC.

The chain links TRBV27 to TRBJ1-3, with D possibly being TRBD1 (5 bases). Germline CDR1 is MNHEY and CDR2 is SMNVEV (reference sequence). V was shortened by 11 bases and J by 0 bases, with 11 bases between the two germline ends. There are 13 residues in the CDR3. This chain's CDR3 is CASRQFSGNTIYF. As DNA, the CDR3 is TGTGCCTCCAGACAGTTCTCTGGAAACACCATATATTTT.

For the CDR3, the DNA is TGCGCCAGCAGCTTGGAACGTGGGGCTTCAGATACGCAGTATTTT. Residues: CASSLERGASDTQYF. The rearrangement uses TRBV5-1 and TRBJ2-3, with D perhaps matching TRBD1 (5 bases). Trimming cost V 0 bases and J 4 bases, with 12 bases left between them. Germline CDR1 and CDR2: SGHRS and YFSETQ. The CDR3 length is 15 residues. Looking up the rest from reference TRBV5-1 and TRBJ2-3 gives the full variable domain: KAGVTQTPRYLIKTRGQQVTLSCSPISGHRSVSWYQQTPGQGLQFLFEYFSETQRNKGNFPGRFSGRQFSNSRSEMNVSTLELGDSALYLCASSLERGASDTQYFGPGTRLTVL.

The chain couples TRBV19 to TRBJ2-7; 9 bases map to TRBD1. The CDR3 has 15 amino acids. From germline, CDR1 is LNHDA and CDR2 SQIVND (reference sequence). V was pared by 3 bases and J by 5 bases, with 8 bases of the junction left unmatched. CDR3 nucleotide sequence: TGTGCCAGTAGTATTAGGGGACAGGGACACCACGAGCAGTACTTC. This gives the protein CASSIRGQGHHEQYF.

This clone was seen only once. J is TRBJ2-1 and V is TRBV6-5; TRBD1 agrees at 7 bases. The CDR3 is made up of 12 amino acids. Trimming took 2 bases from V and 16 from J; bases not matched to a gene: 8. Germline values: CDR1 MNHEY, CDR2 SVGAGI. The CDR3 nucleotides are TGTGCCAGCAGTTACGGGTCCGGGACAGAATTCTTC. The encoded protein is CASSYGSGTEFF.

CDR3 nucleotides: TGTGCCAGCAGCTTACTAGCGGGGGGATCAGAGACCCAGTACTTC. It yields the protein CASSLLAGGSETQYF. The V and J genes are TRBV5-6 and TRBJ2-5; 12 bases map to TRBD2. The V gene's germline CDR1 is SGHDT and CDR2 YYEEEE. The ends lost 2 bases at V and 4 bases at J; junction bases unmatched: 3. There are 15 residues in the CDR3.

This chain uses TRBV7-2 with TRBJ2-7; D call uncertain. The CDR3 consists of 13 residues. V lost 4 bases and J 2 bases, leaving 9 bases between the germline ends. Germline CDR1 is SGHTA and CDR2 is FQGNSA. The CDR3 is CASSSVDAYEQYF. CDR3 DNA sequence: TGTGCCAGCAGCTCCGTAGATGCCTACGAGCAGTACTTC.

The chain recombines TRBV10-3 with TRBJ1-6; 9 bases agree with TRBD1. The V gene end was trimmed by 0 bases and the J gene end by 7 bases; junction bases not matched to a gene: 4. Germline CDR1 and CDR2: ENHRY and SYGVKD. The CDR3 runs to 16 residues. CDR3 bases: TGTGCCATCAGTGAGTCGACAGGGGGGAGGAATTCACCCCTCCACTTT. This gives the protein CAISESTGGRNSPLHF.

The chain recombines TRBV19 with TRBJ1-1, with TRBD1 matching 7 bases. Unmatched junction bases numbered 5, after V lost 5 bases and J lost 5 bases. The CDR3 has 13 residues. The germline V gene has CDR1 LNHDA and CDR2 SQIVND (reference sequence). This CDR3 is CASSVTGWTEAFF. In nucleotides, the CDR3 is TGTGCCAGTAGTGTGACAGGGTGGACTGAAGCTTTCTTT.

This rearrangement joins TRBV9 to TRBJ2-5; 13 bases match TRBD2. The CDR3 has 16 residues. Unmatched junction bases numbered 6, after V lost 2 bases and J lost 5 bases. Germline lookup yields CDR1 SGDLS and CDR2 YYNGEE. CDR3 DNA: TGTGCCAGCAGCGTCGGACTAGCGGGGGCCCCTGAGACCCAGTACTTC. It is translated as CASSVGLAGAPETQYF.

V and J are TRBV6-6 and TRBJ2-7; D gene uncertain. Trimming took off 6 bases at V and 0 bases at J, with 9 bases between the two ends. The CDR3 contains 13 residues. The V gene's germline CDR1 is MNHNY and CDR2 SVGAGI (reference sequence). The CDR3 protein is CASSSAASYEQYF. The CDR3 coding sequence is TGTGCCAGCAGCTCGGCGGCCTCCTACGAGCAGTACTTC.

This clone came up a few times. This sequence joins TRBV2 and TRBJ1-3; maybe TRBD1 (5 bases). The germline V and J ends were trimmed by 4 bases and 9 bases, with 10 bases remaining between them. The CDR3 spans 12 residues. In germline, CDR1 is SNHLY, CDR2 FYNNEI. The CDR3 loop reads CASSVSGGTIYF. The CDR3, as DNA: TGTGCCAGCAGTGTTTCCGGGGGCACCATATATTTT.

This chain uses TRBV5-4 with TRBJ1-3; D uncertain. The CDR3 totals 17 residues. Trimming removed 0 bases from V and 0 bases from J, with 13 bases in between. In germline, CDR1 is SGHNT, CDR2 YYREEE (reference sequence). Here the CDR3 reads CASSLDLQSHSGNTIYF. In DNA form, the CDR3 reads TGTGCCAGCAGCTTGGACCTTCAGTCCCACTCTGGAAACACCATATATTTT.

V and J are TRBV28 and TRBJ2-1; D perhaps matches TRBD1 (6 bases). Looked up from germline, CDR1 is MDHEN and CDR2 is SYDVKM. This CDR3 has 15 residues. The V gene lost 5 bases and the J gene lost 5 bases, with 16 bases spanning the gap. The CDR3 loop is CASSPMINRDNEQFF. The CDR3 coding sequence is TGTGCCAGCAGTCCGATGATCAACAGGGACAATGAGCAGTTCTTC.

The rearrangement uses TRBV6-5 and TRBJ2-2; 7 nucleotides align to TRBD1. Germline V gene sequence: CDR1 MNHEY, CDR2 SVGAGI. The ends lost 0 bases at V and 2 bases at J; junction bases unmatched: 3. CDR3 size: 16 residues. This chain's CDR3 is CASSYSGTDNTGELFF. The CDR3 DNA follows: TGTGCCAGCAGTTACTCCGGGACAGATAACACCGGGGAGCTGTTTTTT.

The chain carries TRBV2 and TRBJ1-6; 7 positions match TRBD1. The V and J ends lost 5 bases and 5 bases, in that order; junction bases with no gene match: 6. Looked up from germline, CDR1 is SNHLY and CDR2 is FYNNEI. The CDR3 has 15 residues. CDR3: CASSSTGTDNSPLHF. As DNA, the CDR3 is TGTGCCAGCAGTTCAACCGGGACAGATAATTCACCCCTCCACTTT.

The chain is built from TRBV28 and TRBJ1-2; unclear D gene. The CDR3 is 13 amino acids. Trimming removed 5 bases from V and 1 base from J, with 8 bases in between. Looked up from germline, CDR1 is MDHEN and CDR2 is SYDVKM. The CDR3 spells CASSDQDNYGYTF. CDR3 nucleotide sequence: TGTGCCAGCAGTGATCAGGATAACTATGGCTACACCTTC.

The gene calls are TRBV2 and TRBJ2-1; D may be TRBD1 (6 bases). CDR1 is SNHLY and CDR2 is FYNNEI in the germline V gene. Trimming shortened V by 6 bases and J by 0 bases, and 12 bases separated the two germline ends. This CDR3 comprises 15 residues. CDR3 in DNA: TGTGCCAGCAGGGCGACAGGAAGCTCCTACAATGAGCAGTTCTTC. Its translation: CASRATGSSYNEQFF.

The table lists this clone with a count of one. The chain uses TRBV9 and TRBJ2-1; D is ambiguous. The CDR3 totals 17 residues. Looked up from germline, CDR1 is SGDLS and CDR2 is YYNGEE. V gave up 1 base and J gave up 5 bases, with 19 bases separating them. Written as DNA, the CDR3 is TGTGCCAGCAGCGTACGCCCCCGGCGCCGAGAGGACAATGAGCAGTTCTTC. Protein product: CASSVRPRRREDNEQFF. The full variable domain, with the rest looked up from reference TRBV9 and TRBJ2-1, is DSGVTQTPKHLITATGQRVTLRCSPRSGDLSVYWYQQSLDQGLQFLIQYYNGEERAKGNILERFSAQQFPDLHSELNLSSLELGDSALYFCASSVRPRRREDNEQFFGPGTRLTVL.